A single sample is the source of the 28 T cell receptor beta chains below, sequenced in a study of cytomegalovirus exposure and HLA in healthy donors. Using immunoSEQ multiplex PCR, the repertoire was profiled, and TCRdb retains in-frame clones only, with some absent. The table shows 200,000 to 250,000 clones, with around nine tenths occurring only once. The sequencing sample was made of PBMCs. Every receptor here comes from a man aged 18 to 30 in good health and CMV-seronegative.

The chain has TRBV2 and TRBJ1-4, with 9 bases identical to TRBD1. CDR1 SNHLY and CDR2 FYNNEI come from the germline V gene. This CDR3 is 14 amino acids long. Trimming at V came to 7 bases and at J to 4 bases, leaving 4 bases not matched to a gene. The CDR3 DNA follows: TGTGCCAGCACCCCGGGACAGGGTAATGAAAAACTGTTTTTT. Its protein product is CASTPGQGNEKLFF.

As regards this clone: Other DNA sequences in the same sample also yield this CDR3. J is TRBJ2-5 and V is TRBV5-1; D is perhaps TRBD1 (5 bases). This CDR3 is built from 14 residues. Trimming removed 0 bases from V and 5 bases from J, with 11 bases in between. Looked up from germline, CDR1 is SGHRS and CDR2 is YFSETQ. CDR3: CASSLGQGRETQYF. CDR3 bases: TGCGCCAGCAGCTTGGGGCAGGGCAGGGAGACCCAGTACTTC. Looking up the rest from reference TRBV5-1 and TRBJ2-5 gives the full variable domain: KAGVTQTPRYLIKTRGQQVTLSCSPISGHRSVSWYQQTPGQGLQFLFEYFSETQRNKGNFPGRFSGRQFSNSRSEMNVSTLELGDSALYLCASSLGQGRETQYFGPGTRLLVL.

The chain joins TRBV7-9 to TRBJ2-1, with D possibly matching TRBD2 (5 bases). The length of the CDR3 is 11 residues. The ends were cut back, 10 bases at V and 5 bases at J, with 9 bases in the middle. The germline V gene has CDR1 SEHNR and CDR2 FQNEAQ (reference sequence). DNA for the CDR3: TGTGCCAACGAGGGTCACAATGAGCAGTTCTTC. Amino acids: CANEGHNEQFF.

V and J are TRBV7-9 and TRBJ2-7; TRBD1 might be the D (6 bases). The CDR3 spans 15 residues. Per germline, CDR1 SEHNR and CDR2 FQNEAQ (reference sequence). V was clipped by 4 bases and J by 2 bases, with 15 bases between them. CDR3 nucleotide sequence: TGTGCCAGCAGCTCCTCACAGGGAAGGGCCTACGAGCAGTACTTC. It is translated as CASSSSQGRAYEQYF. Together with reference TRBV7-9 and TRBJ2-7, the CDR3 gives the full variable domain: DTGVSQNPRHKITKRGQNVTFRCDPISEHNRLYWYRQTLGQGPEFLTYFQNEAQLEKSRLLSDRFSAERPKGSFSTLEIQRTEQGDSAMYLCASSSSQGRAYEQYFGPGTRLTVT.

The chain employs TRBV27 and TRBJ1-2, with TRBD1 as a possible D gene (6 bases). The germline V gene has CDR1 MNHEY and CDR2 SMNVEV (reference sequence). Trimming stripped 9 bases from V and 7 bases from J, with 21 bases between. CDR3 length: 14 amino acids. The CDR3 nucleotides are TGTGCCAGTACCCAAAACAGGGAAACAGGTGGCTACACCTTC. Translating gives CASTQNRETGGYTF.

The chain joins TRBV5-1 to TRBJ2-2; maybe TRBD1 (6 bases). There are 15 residues in the CDR3. Germline V gene lookup returns CDR1 SGHRS and CDR2 YFSETQ. V was cut by 4 bases and J by 3 bases, with 13 bases left in between. The CDR3 loop is CASSRDRTYTGELFF. CDR3 DNA: TGCGCCAGCAGCCGAGACAGGACTTACACCGGGGAGCTGTTTTTT. The variable domain in full, completed from reference TRBV5-1 and TRBJ2-2, reads KAGVTQTPRYLIKTRGQQVTLSCSPISGHRSVSWYQQTPGQGLQFLFEYFSETQRNKGNFPGRFSGRQFSNSRSEMNVSTLELGDSALYLCASSRDRTYTGELFFGEGSRLTVL.

The chain uses TRBV18 and TRBJ2-7, with D perhaps matching TRBD2 (5 bases). Trimming pared 2 bases from V and 0 bases from J, leaving 17 bases between. CDR1 and CDR2 (germline): KGHSH, LQKENI. The CDR3 totals 17 residues. In DNA, the CDR3 is TGTGCCAGCTCACCAAGTGTAAGAGGGCAGAGCTCCTACGAGCAGTACTTC. Translation gives CASSPSVRGQSSYEQYF.

This clone has a single count. The genes are TRBV5-6 and TRBJ1-2, with 9 bases that match TRBD1. Trimming at V came to 3 bases and at J to 7 bases, leaving 4 bases not matched to a gene. The length of the CDR3 is 13 residues. Germline V gives CDR1 SGHDT, CDR2 YYEEEE. The CDR3 bases are TGTGCCAGCAGCTCACCGGACAGGGGTGGCTACACCTTC. This sequence encodes CASSSPDRGGYTF.

This clone has just one count. The chain links TRBV5-6 to TRBJ1-4, with D uncertain. The ends were cut back, 5 bases at V and 7 bases at J, with 9 bases in the middle. Germline V gene data show CDR1 as SGHDT and CDR2 as YYEEEE. The CDR3 length is 12 residues. CDR3 nucleotides: TGTGCCAGCAGTACTGGCGGTGAAAAACTGTTTTTT. Translated: CASSTGGEKLFF.

V gene TRBV6-4 combines with J gene TRBJ1-2, with D possibly matching TRBD1 (5 bases). The V gene lost 7 bases and the J gene lost 1 base, with 13 bases spanning the gap. The CDR3 spans 14 residues. Germline V gives CDR1 MRHNA, CDR2 SNTAGT. CDR3 region: CASMGGPRNYGYTF. The CDR3 bases are TGTGCCAGCATGGGGGGACCCCGTAACTATGGCTACACCTTC.

The CDR3 sequence: CASSPLGQGSRGYTF. CDR3 DNA: TGTGCCAGCAGTCCCCTGGGACAGGGCTCGCGCGGCTACACCTTC. J is TRBJ1-2 and V is TRBV28, with TRBD1 identical over 9 bases. J was trimmed by 8 bases and V by 5 bases; bases with no gene match: 12. CDR1 and CDR2 (germline): MDHEN, SYDVKM. This CDR3 is 15 amino acids long.

The genes are TRBV2 and TRBJ2-5; the match to TRBD2 covers 12 bases. Germline V lookup: CDR1 SNHLY, CDR2 FYNNEI. After removal of 4 bases from V and 5 bases from J, the junction contained 8 bases not matched to a gene. The CDR3 consists of 16 residues. CDR3 protein: CASSGLAGGVWETQYF. The CDR3 DNA follows: TGTGCCAGCAGTGGTCTAGCGGGGGGGGTTTGGGAGACCCAGTACTTC.

V usage is TRBV7-9 and J usage is TRBJ2-1; 7 nucleotides line up with TRBD1. Germline V gene data show CDR1 as SEHNR and CDR2 as FQNEAQ (reference sequence). The CDR3 is made up of 13 amino acids. Unmatched junction bases numbered 5, after V lost 5 bases and J lost 7 bases. The DNA of the CDR3 is TGTGCCAGCAGCGTGGGACAGCGGAATGAGCAGTTCTTC. This codes for CASSVGQRNEQFF.

J is TRBJ2-7 and V is TRBV7-2; 10 nucleotides line up with TRBD1. Germline-derived CDR1 and CDR2 are SGHTA and FQGNSA. Trimming took 2 bases from V and 5 from J; bases not matched to a gene: 9. The CDR3 is made up of 16 amino acids. CDR3 sequence reads: CASSLLNTGTGDEQYF. Written as DNA, the CDR3 is TGTGCCAGCAGCTTACTAAACACCGGGACAGGGGACGAGCAGTACTTC.

J is TRBJ1-5 and V is TRBV6-1; D is perhaps TRBD1 (5 bases). Germline CDR1 MNHNS, CDR2 SASEGT. This CDR3 comprises 13 residues. V was clipped by 8 bases and J by 5 bases, with 13 bases between them. The CDR3: CASAGTSDQPQHF. As DNA, the CDR3 is TGTGCCAGCGCGGGGACGAGCGATCAGCCCCAGCATTTT.

The J gene is TRBJ2-7, the V gene TRBV2; no definite D call. Germline V lookup: CDR1 SNHLY, CDR2 FYNNEI. The CDR3 runs to 12 residues. Trimming took 2 bases from V and 3 from J, leaving 5 bases between them. In DNA form, the CDR3 reads TGTGCCAGCAGTGAAACGAGCTACGAGCAGTACTTC. Translating it yields CASSETSYEQYF.

This clone occurred a few times. The rearrangement uses TRBV5-4 and TRBJ1-5; possible D gene TRBD1, 5 bases. Germline assignment: CDR1 SGHNT and CDR2 YYREEE (reference sequence). The CDR3 totals 15 residues. Deletions cut 4 bases from V and 0 bases from J, with 11 bases between. The CDR3 region has the DNA TGTGCCAGCAGCGAAGGGGCTTATAGCAATCAGCCCCAGCATTTT. It codes for CASSEGAYSNQPQHF. The whole variable domain, remainder taken from reference TRBV5-4 and TRBJ1-5, is ETGVTQSPTHLIKTRGQQVTLRCSSQSGHNTVSWYQQALGQGPQFIFQYYREEENGRGNFPPRFSGLQFPNYSSELNVNALELDDSALYLCASSEGAYSNQPQHFGDGTRLSIL.

Comment on this clone: Additional DNA sequences in this sample encode the identical CDR3. The chain carries TRBV19 and TRBJ2-7, with 7 positions matching TRBD2. The CDR3 runs to 11 residues. Germline CDR1 is LNHDA and CDR2 is SQIVND (reference sequence). V dropped 7 bases and J dropped 3; count of bases not matched to a gene: 0. The CDR3 loop is CASTGGYEQYF. CDR3 nucleotide sequence: TGTGCCAGTACGGGGGGCTACGAGCAGTACTTC.

The chain couples TRBV7-2 to TRBJ2-7; 7 bases agree with TRBD1. The V segment lost 3 bases and the J segment 3 bases; nucleotides outside the gene matches: 2. This CDR3 region has 13 residues. From germline, CDR1 is SGHTA and CDR2 FQGNSA. CDR3 region: CASSFGTVYEQYF. The CDR3 coding sequence is TGTGCCAGCAGCTTTGGGACAGTCTACGAGCAGTACTTC.

The chain is built from TRBV5-3 and TRBJ2-1; a possible D gene is TRBD2 (5 bases). TRBV5-3 carries the ORF label, with uncertain function. CDR3 length equals 12 residues. Trimming took off 4 bases at V and 14 bases at J, with 16 bases between the two ends. This chain's CDR3 is CARSPESRGEFF. The CDR3 DNA is TGTGCCAGAAGCCCCGAGTCACGGGGTGAGTTCTTC.

The rearrangement joins TRBV6-5 to TRBJ2-1; 7 positions agree with TRBD2. The ends lost 2 bases at V and 10 bases at J; junction bases unmatched: 8. This CDR3 spans 14 amino acids. Germline V gives CDR1 MNHEY, CDR2 SVGAGI. The CDR3 DNA sequence: TGTGCCAGCAGTTACGTGGCGGGAGAGGGGGAGCAGTTCTTC. It yields the protein CASSYVAGEGEQFF.

The rearrangement links TRBV30 to TRBJ2-5, with D unclear. The CDR3 spans 11 residues. V lost 2 bases to trimming and J lost 5 bases, with 6 bases between them. The V gene's germline CDR1 is GTSNPN and CDR2 SVGIG (reference sequence). The DNA for the CDR3 is TGTGCCTGGAGTCCCGGGGAGACCCAGTACTTC. Its translation: CAWSPGETQYF.

V usage is TRBV28 and J usage is TRBJ2-2; D is perhaps TRBD2 (6 bases). The germline V gene has CDR1 MDHEN and CDR2 SYDVKM. The CDR3 length is 14 residues. V shed 6 bases and J shed 4 bases, with 12 bases lying between them. In DNA form, the CDR3 reads TGTGCCAGCAGGTTCGGGACTCCCACCGGGGAGCTGTTTTTT. Protein product: CASRFGTPTGELFF.

J is TRBJ2-1 and V is TRBV11-3; 10 bases agree with TRBD2. The CDR3 consists of 15 residues. V shed 6 bases, J shed 5 bases, and the junction held 7 bases outside the gene matches. Germline V gives CDR1 SGHNT, CDR2 YENEEA. The CDR3 is CASRAGGSTNNEQFF. CDR3 bases: TGTGCCAGCAGAGCGGGGGGGTCTACAAACAATGAGCAGTTCTTC.

The chain has TRBV25-1 and TRBJ1-6; a possible D gene is TRBD1 (6 bases). CDR1 and CDR2 from the germline V gene are MGHDK and SYGVNS. Trimming stripped 7 bases from V and 6 bases from J, with 16 bases between. There are 15 residues in the CDR3. The CDR3 DNA sequence: TGTGCCAGCACCCATAGTGGGGGCATTAATTCACCCCTCCACTTT. Translation: CASTHSGGINSPLHF.

The genes are TRBV28 and TRBJ1-3; D ambiguous. CDR1 and CDR2 (germline): MDHEN, SYDVKM. The V and J ends lost 2 bases and 4 bases respectively, with 12 bases between them. CDR3 length: 15 residues. CDR3 loop: CASSLVQLQGNTIYF. DNA for the CDR3: TGTGCCAGCAGTTTAGTACAGCTTCAAGGAAACACCATATATTTT.

The rearrangement joins TRBV28 to TRBJ1-5; no definite D call. The CDR3 totals 14 residues. The germline gives CDR1 MDHEN, CDR2 SYDVKM. Trimming took off 4 bases at V and 3 bases at J, with 10 bases between the two ends. This CDR3 is CASSWAPPNQPQHF. The CDR3 DNA sequence: TGTGCCAGCAGTTGGGCCCCTCCCAATCAGCCCCAGCATTTT.

This clone was picked up many times. The CDR3 DNA reads as TGTGCCAGCAGTGACTCGGACAGGGGGCTTTCACCCCTCCACTTT. It yields the protein CASSDSDRGLSPLHF. The chain uses TRBV6-4 and TRBJ1-6; 11 bases are shared with TRBD1. CDR1 is MRHNA and CDR2 is SNTAGT in the germline V gene. The ends lost 0 bases at V and 9 bases at J; junction bases unmatched: 1. The CDR3 covers 15 residues.